These 25 T cell receptor beta chains were sequenced from one sample in a study of regulatory T cells in long-lasting Graves disease. In building TCR beta libraries, iRepertoire HTBI primers were used together with Arm-PCR of CDR3 regions. One entry per CDR3 protein results from TCRdb running MiXCR on the multiplex PCR reads. Of approximately 230,000 distinct CDR3 sequences in the sample, around 19% were seen once. Regarding time point: newly diagnosed GD, antithyroid drugs for less than 3 months. TCR sequences were obtained from RNA taken from PBMCs. The sample in question was peripheral blood mononuclear cells (PBMCs), obtained at new diagnosis, from a patient treated with antithyroid drugs. The receptors come from a female donor with Graves disease.

The table lists this clonotype with many counts. The chain couples TRBV3-1 to TRBJ2-1; D is undetermined. Trimming took off 1 base at V and 6 bases at J, with 13 bases between the two ends. This CDR3 has 15 residues. Per the germline V gene, CDR1 is LGHDT and CDR2 is YNNKEL (reference sequence). CDR3 DNA sequence: TGTGCCAGCAGCCAAGTTTCCGGCCTGGGCAATGAGCAGTTCTTC. It codes for CASSQVSGLGNEQFF.

This clonotype was seen at least ten times. The rearrangement joins TRBV7-2 to TRBJ1-5; 9 bases align to TRBD1. This CDR3 region has 15 residues. J gave up 4 bases and V 5 bases, and 6 bases lay outside the gene matches. Germline values: CDR1 SGHTA, CDR2 FQGNSA. Written as DNA, the CDR3 is TGTGCCAGCAGCAGGGACAGGGTAGGGAATCAGCCCCAGCATTTT. Its translation is CASSRDRVGNQPQHF.

At least ten counts were recorded for this clonotype. V gene TRBV5-6 combines with J gene TRBJ2-1; tentatively, D is TRBD1 (6 bases). Germline V gene lookup returns CDR1 SGHDT and CDR2 YYEEEE. V dropped 2 bases and J dropped 7 bases, with 13 bases sitting between them. The CDR3 is 14 residues long. CDR3 coding DNA: TGTGCCAGCAGCTTACGAAGGGGGAGAAATGAGCAGTTCTTC. As protein: CASSLRRGRNEQFF.

This clonotype has only a few counts. The chain recombines TRBV6-1 with TRBJ2-1; 8 positions agree with TRBD2. The CDR3 runs 16 residues. Germline V CDR1 and CDR2: MNHNS, SASEGT. The V and J ends lost 7 bases and 7 bases, in that order; junction bases with no gene match: 15. CDR3 bases: TGTGCCAGCATCAGCGGGGGAGGAGGTTTATGGAATGAGCAGTTCTTC. This codes for CASISGGGGLWNEQFF.

This clonotype was seen at least ten times. The rearrangement joins TRBV28 to TRBJ2-7; TRBD1 aligns across 7 bases. The CDR3 is 18 amino acids. Germline CDR1 MDHEN, CDR2 SYDVKM. Unmatched junction bases numbered 24, after V lost 6 bases and J lost 7 bases. The CDR3 protein is CASSPTTLGGRALGEQYF. For the CDR3, the DNA is TGTGCCAGCAGCCCCACGACTCTAGGGGGCAGGGCCTTAGGGGAGCAGTACTTC.

This clonotype was detected only a few times. The chain carries TRBV7-9 and TRBJ1-3; D uncertain. Trimming took off 2 bases at V and 4 bases at J, with 9 bases between the two ends. In germline, CDR1 is SEHNR, CDR2 FQNEAQ (reference sequence). The CDR3 length is 14 residues. The CDR3 DNA is TGTGCCAGCAGCTTAATCCACCCCGGAAACACCATATATTTT. This translates into CASSLIHPGNTIYF.

This clonotype occurred many times. This rearrangement joins TRBV6-1 to TRBJ1-6; D may be TRBD1 (5 bases). Germline V gene data show CDR1 as MNHNS and CDR2 as SASEGT. This CDR3 region has 14 residues. V was pared by 6 bases and J by 10 bases, with 16 bases between. This CDR3 reads CASRTPEGWSPLHF. DNA of the CDR3: TGTGCCAGCAGGACGCCGGAGGGGTGGTCACCCCTCCACTTT.

The chain links TRBV6-2 or TRBV6-3 to TRBJ1-1; no clear D gene. Germline lookup yields CDR1 MNHEY and CDR2 SVGEGT. The CDR3 extends over 12 amino acids. The V gene lost 0 bases and the J gene lost 8 bases, with 7 bases spanning the gap. The CDR3 nucleotides read TGTGCCAGCAGTTACTCCGGAAAAGAAGCTTTCTTT. Translation: CASSYSGKEAFF.

This clonotype was recorded only once. A far more abundant clone sits one base away, making this likely a read error. This sequence joins TRBV12-3 or TRBV12-4 and TRBJ2-1; weak D call: TRBD2 (6 bases). V lost 3 bases, J lost 10 bases, and 19 bases lay in between. This CDR3 comprises 15 residues. The CDR3 spells CASSFVPGERYEQFF. CDR3 nucleotide sequence: TGTGCCAGCAGTTTTGTACCGGGAGAGCGCTACGAGCAGTTCTTC.

The chain combines TRBV6-1 with TRBJ1-1; D is perhaps TRBD1 (5 bases). This CDR3 comprises 13 residues. Trimming stripped 6 bases from V and 3 bases from J, with 11 bases between. Germline V gives CDR1 MNHNS, CDR2 SASEGT. The CDR3 nucleotides read TGTGCCAGCAGGAAGCGGGGGGACACTGAAGCTTTCTTT. It yields the protein CASRKRGDTEAFF.

This clonotype was observed at least ten times. V and J are TRBV30 and TRBJ2-5; 8 bases fit TRBD2. The CDR3 contains 13 residues. V dropped 5 bases and J dropped 5; count of bases not matched to a gene: 7. Germline CDR1 GTSNPN, CDR2 SVGIG (reference sequence). DNA for the CDR3: TGTGCCTGGTCCGGGACTAGTGAGGAGACCCAGTACTTC. Translating gives CAWSGTSEETQYF.

This clonotype was detected a few times. This may be a read error: a much more frequent sequence differs by one nucleotide. The V gene is TRBV6-1, the J gene TRBJ2-1; TRBD1 or TRBD2 may be the D gene (5 bases each). Germline CDR1 and CDR2: MNHNS and SASEGT. CDR3 length equals 13 residues. The CDR3 here is CASSRDELNEQLF. Written as DNA, the CDR3 is TGTGCCAGCAGTCGGGACGAACTTAATGAGCAGCTCTTC.

V gene TRBV19 combines with J gene TRBJ2-7, with 12 bases lining up with TRBD1. V trimming: 4 bases; J trimming: 4 bases; junction bases outside the gene matches: 11. The germline gives CDR1 LNHDA, CDR2 SQIVND (reference sequence). The CDR3 sequence is 17 residues long. In DNA, the CDR3 is TGTGCCAGTAGTAGACGAAGGGACAGGGGGCCCGGTTACGAGCAGTACTTC. Translating it yields CASSRRRDRGPGYEQYF.

Points on this clonotype: This may be a read error: a much more frequent sequence differs by one nucleotide. This chain uses TRBV6-2 or TRBV6-3 with TRBJ2-1, with TRBD2 matching 10 bases. The CDR3 runs to 16 residues. The germline V gene has CDR1 MNHEY and CDR2 SVGEGT. The CDR3: CASSSSGRTPYNEQLF. The CDR3 DNA reads as TGTGCCAGCAGTTCTAGCGGGAGAACTCCCTACAATGAGCAGCTCTTC.

This clonotype was counted ten times or more. The rearrangement joins TRBV18 to TRBJ1-1, with TRBD1 matching over 9 bases. The CDR3 is 14 residues long. The V gene's germline CDR1 is KGHSH and CDR2 LQKENI. With V trimmed by 3 bases and J by 4 bases, 3 bases remained unmatched. The CDR3: CASSPRDRVTEAFF. In DNA form, the CDR3 reads TGTGCCAGCTCACCCAGGGACAGGGTCACTGAAGCTTTCTTT.

This clonotype has at least ten counts. Just one base apart from a much larger clone, this may be a read error. Because the CDR3 is missing its conserved closing phenylalanine or tryptophan, this is likely a read error. The genes are TRBV15 and TRBJ1-2, with 7 bases aligning to TRBD1. V shed 0 bases and J 0 bases; nucleotides not matched to a gene: 4. Germline loops: CDR1 LNHNV, CDR2 YYDKDF (reference sequence). The CDR3 has 16 residues. This chain's CDR3 is CATSRDMGTANYGYTY. The CDR3 DNA sequence: TGTGCCACCAGCAGAGATATGGGGACAGCTAACTATGGCTACACCTAC.

This clonotype occurred many times. J is TRBJ2-3 and V is TRBV12-5, with D unclear. The CDR3 sequence is 14 residues long. Trimming took off 4 bases at V and 6 bases at J, with 14 bases between the two ends. CDR1 and CDR2 from the germline V gene are LGHNT and FRNRAP. Written as DNA, the CDR3 is TGTGCTAGTGGTTCCCTCGGGCCTCGGGATACGCAGTATTTT. Residues: CASGSLGPRDTQYF.

This clonotype has at least ten counts. The J gene is TRBJ1-6, the V gene TRBV20-1; TRBD1 matches at 9 bases. The germline V gene encodes CDR1 DFQATT and CDR2 SNEGSKA (reference sequence). This CDR3 comprises 15 residues. J was trimmed by 5 bases and V by 6 bases; bases with no gene match: 8. The CDR3 nucleotides read TGCAGTGCCCGTACCGGGACAGGGAATAATTCACCCCTCCACTTT. Translating gives CSARTGTGNNSPLHF.

This clonotype was seen at least ten times. The chain has TRBV20-1 and TRBJ2-3; a weak D match, TRBD2 (5 bases). Between the trimmed V and J ends, which lost 5 bases and 6 bases, there was a span of 9 bases. CDR1 and CDR2 (germline): DFQATT, SNEGSKA (reference sequence). The CDR3 runs 11 residues. CDR3 in amino acids: CSARWRDTQYF. CDR3 nucleotides: TGCAGTGCTCGATGGAGGGATACGCAGTATTTT.

This clonotype was seen ten or more times. This chain joins TRBV11-3 and TRBJ2-7; TRBD2 matches 8 bases. The trim removed 3 bases at V and 4 bases at J, leaving 5 bases unmatched. The germline gives CDR1 SGHNT, CDR2 YENEEA. The CDR3 length is 14 residues. The CDR3 region has the DNA TGTGCCAGCAGCTTGGGCGGGAGGCAATACGAGCAGTACTTC. This sequence encodes CASSLGGRQYEQYF.

This clonotype occurred a few times. The V and J genes are TRBV13 and TRBJ2-7, with unresolved D. Between the trimmed V and J ends, which lost 3 bases and 3 bases, there was a span of 9 bases. The CDR3 extends over 13 amino acids. The germline V gene encodes CDR1 PRHDT and CDR2 FYEKMQ (reference sequence). The CDR3 DNA sequence: TGTGCCAGCAGCTTTGTTCAGAGCTACGAGCAGTACTTC. Residues: CASSFVQSYEQYF. Variable domain in full (rest from reference TRBV13 and TRBJ2-7): AAGVIQSPRHLIKEKRETATLKCYPIPRHDTVYWYQQGPGQDPQFLISFYEKMQSDKGSIPDRFSAQQFSDYHSELNMSSLELGDSALYFCASSFVQSYEQYFGPGTRLTVT.

This clonotype has at least ten counts. This chain links TRBV7-9 with TRBJ1-5, with 7 positions matching TRBD1. Germline values: CDR1 SEHNR, CDR2 FQNEAQ (reference sequence). The CDR3 sequence is 15 residues long. V lost 1 base to trimming and J lost 6 bases; unmatched junction nucleotides: 6. CDR3 sequence (DNA): TGTGCCAGCAGCTTAGGACAGGGAGGACGTCAGCCCCAGCATTTT. Protein product: CASSLGQGGRQPQHF.

This clonotype was seen at least ten times. The chain employs TRBV14 and TRBJ2-1; D may be TRBD1 (6 bases). The V and J ends lost 3 bases and 4 bases respectively, with 10 bases between them. Germline V gene lookup returns CDR1 SGHDN and CDR2 FVKESK. This CDR3 region has 14 residues. As DNA, the CDR3 is TGTGCCAGCAGCCAGTGGACAGCGTACAATGAGCAGTTCTTC. It encodes CASSQWTAYNEQFF.

This clonotype was detected only a few times. This chain connects TRBV27 to TRBJ1-5; no clear D. V was shortened by 7 bases and J by 0 bases, with 16 bases between the two germline ends. Germline CDR1 and CDR2: MNHEY and SMNVEV (reference sequence). CDR3 length: 16 amino acids. CDR3 region: CASKSLRNHSNQPQHF. The CDR3 coding sequence is TGTGCCAGCAAAAGCCTTCGGAATCATAGCAATCAGCCCCAGCATTTT.

This clonotype appeared many times. The gene calls are TRBV12-3 or TRBV12-4 and TRBJ1-2, with TRBD1 as a possible D gene (6 bases). The CDR3 runs 15 residues. V lost 5 bases and J 8 bases, leaving 21 bases between the germline ends. This CDR3 is CASSPGGGPASGYTF. The CDR3 nucleotides read TGTGCCAGCAGTCCCGGGGGGGGGCCTGCTTCAGGCTACACCTTC.